The clone carrying this TCR beta chain was observed a single time. The antigen is unknown. This entry comes from a study of shared clonotypes between healthy human individuals. General study findings and limits: Sharing across four donors was highest in naive CD4 (around 5%) and lowest in memory CD8 (about 0.4%).

Healthy adults negative for HIV, lacking recent acute infections or vaccinations, served as donors. The data were produced by immunoSEQ multiplex PCR, yet TCRdb's version contains in-frame clones alone and is incomplete. The repertoire holds some 1,600,000 clones, with 95% to 99% as singletons. Losses at the gene ends were 4 bases for V and 2 bases for J; bases not matched to a gene: 5. The CDR3 spans 15 residues. Germline V gene lookup returns CDR1 SGHNT and CDR2 YENEEA. The rearrangement links TRBV11-3 to TRBJ2-1, with 7 positions matching TRBD2. This receptor was taken from a man aged 30 to 45 in good health. The sequenced sample was naive CD4+ T cells sorted from blood. Subset noted: CD45RA+ positively selected. CDR3 in amino acids: CASSYTSDTYNEQFF. In DNA, the CDR3 is TGTGCCAGCAGCTATACTAGCGACACCTACAATGAGCAGTTCTTC.